This entry features one TCR beta chain sequence. Its target is not known. Vbeta (60) and Jbeta (13) primers were used in the PCR. In the original workflow: Later work found 80 million or so unique TCR beta chains, with 10 million to 14 million shared. Produced via immunoSEQ multiplex PCR; TCRdb's table is partial and in-frame only. V and J calls and clone size come straight from that table; D and trimming were deduced from the DNA. The data show around 100,000 clones, roughly 68% seen once. This entry comes from a study of cytomegalovirus exposure and HLA in healthy donors. Overall study findings and caveats: Later on, a genetic analysis was performed. It linked a missense variant in DCLRE1C with V- and J-gene trimming of TCR beta. The study labeled around 160 TCR beta chains cytomegalovirus-associated. TCR sequences were mostly rare, though some public TCRs occurred in many donors.

The sequenced material came from PBMCs. This receptor was obtained from a man aged 30 to 39 in good health and CMV-seropositive.

The CDR3 DNA is TGTGCCTGCGGACAGACTAATAGCAATCAGCCCCAGCATTTT. Its protein product is CACGQTNSNQPQHF. The V call is TRBV30, the J call TRBJ1-5, with D possibly matching TRBD1 (6 bases). Per germline, CDR1 GTSNPN and CDR2 SVGIG (reference sequence). The CDR3 covers 14 residues. Trimming removed 6 bases at V and 0 bases at J, with 12 bases between.